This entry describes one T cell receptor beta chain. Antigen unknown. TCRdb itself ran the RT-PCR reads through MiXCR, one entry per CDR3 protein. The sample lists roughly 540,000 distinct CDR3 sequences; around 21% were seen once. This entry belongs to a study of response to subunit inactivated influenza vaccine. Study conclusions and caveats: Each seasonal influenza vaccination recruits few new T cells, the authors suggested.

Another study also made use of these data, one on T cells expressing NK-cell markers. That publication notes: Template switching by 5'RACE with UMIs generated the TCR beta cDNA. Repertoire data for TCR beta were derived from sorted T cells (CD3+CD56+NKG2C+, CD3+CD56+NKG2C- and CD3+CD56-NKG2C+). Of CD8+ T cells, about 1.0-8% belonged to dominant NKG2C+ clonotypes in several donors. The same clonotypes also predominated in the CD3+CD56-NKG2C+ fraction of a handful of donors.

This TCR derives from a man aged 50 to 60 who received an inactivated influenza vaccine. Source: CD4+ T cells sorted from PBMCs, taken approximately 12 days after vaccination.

The CDR3 loop is CASSLMQAGGYNTGELFF. The CDR3 bases are TGCGCCAGCAGCTTGATGCAAGCGGGGGGGTACAACACCGGGGAGCTGTTTTTT. The V call is TRBV5-1, the J call TRBJ2-2, with 10 bases fitting TRBD2. This CDR3 has 18 residues. V shed 1 base and J 2 bases; nucleotides not matched to a gene: 8. The germline gives CDR1 SGHRS, CDR2 YFSETQ.